What follows are 7 T cell receptor beta chains derived from one specimen sequenced in a study of blood T cell repertoires in COVID-19 (dated by TCRdb to 2018 to 2021). Libraries came from the immunoSEQ multiplex PCR assay. The table was pulled from immuneACCESS by TCRdb, which kept in-frame rearrangements only. Such tables lose some clones; where checked, under half of the loss comes from unresolved V genes, and the rest has no known cause. The sample yields 9,500 to 15,000 clones; 60% to 85% were counted once. Of the sample, roughly 5.6% falls within the top ten clones. The sample was peripheral blood. Source of these receptors: a man in his sixties with COVID-19, enrolled during active disease.

V and J are TRBV27 and TRBJ1-3, with 8 bases matching TRBD1. Germline lookup yields CDR1 MNHEY and CDR2 SMNVEV (reference sequence). V lost 5 bases, J lost 0 bases, and 9 bases stayed unmatched. The CDR3 runs to 17 residues. The CDR3 sequence: CASSPGTGEPSGNTIYF. In DNA, the CDR3 is TGTGCCAGCAGTCCGGGGACAGGTGAGCCCTCTGGAAACACCATATATTTT.

The chain employs TRBV6-5 and TRBJ2-3, with a tentative D call TRBD1 (6 bases). Trimming removed 6 bases from V and 2 bases from J, with 12 bases in between. Germline V lookup: CDR1 MNHEY, CDR2 SVGAGI. The CDR3 sequence is 14 residues long. The CDR3 DNA reads as TGTGCCAGCAGCCGGACAGCTCTCACAGATACGCAGTATTTT. Protein sequence: CASSRTALTDTQYF.

This clone has more than one count but fewer than ten. The chain employs TRBV25-1 and TRBJ1-2; 10 bases align to TRBD1. Trimming removed 1 base from V and 3 bases from J; junction bases left unmatched: 2. The CDR3 is made up of 15 amino acids. Germline V gene lookup returns CDR1 MGHDK and CDR2 SYGVNS. This chain's CDR3 is CASSEWGTGDYGYTF. As DNA, the CDR3 is TGTGCCAGCAGTGAATGGGGGACAGGGGACTATGGCTACACCTTC.

V and J are TRBV24-1 and TRBJ2-1; D might be TRBD2 (7 bases). The germline gives CDR1 KGHDR, CDR2 SFDVKD. The CDR3 totals 17 residues. Trimming removed 4 bases from V and 4 bases from J, with 19 bases in between. The CDR3 DNA follows: TGTGCCACCAGTGACCGCCGCTGGCGGGGGCCTTACAATGAGCAGTTCTTC. It codes for CATSDRRWRGPYNEQFF.

V usage is TRBV5-1 and J usage is TRBJ1-4; a possible D gene is TRBD1 (6 bases). Deletions cut 4 bases from V and 8 bases from J, with 12 bases between. Germline-derived CDR1 and CDR2 are SGHRS and YFSETQ. The length of the CDR3 is 13 residues. CDR3 region: CASSLQGGEKLFF. The CDR3 DNA follows: TGCGCCAGCAGCCTACAGGGAGGGGAAAAACTGTTTTTT.

This sequence joins TRBV7-6 and TRBJ2-1, with a possible D match to TRBD1 (5 bases). Germline assignment: CDR1 SGHVS and CDR2 FNYEAQ. This CDR3 is 13 amino acids long. Trimming left V 6 bases short and J 4 bases short, with 10 bases between. The DNA of the CDR3 is TGTGCCAGCAGGTCAGCAGGGTACAATGAGCAGTTCTTC. Translation: CASRSAGYNEQFF.

The V and J genes are TRBV6-5 and TRBJ1-1; tentative D call: TRBD1 (6 bases). The V end was cut by 2 bases, the J end by 8 bases, with 15 bases between. The CDR3 runs to 14 residues. Germline V gives CDR1 MNHEY, CDR2 SVGAGI. CDR3 DNA: TGTGCCAGCAGTTACACCAACGGGGGGGGCGAAGCTTTCTTT. It yields the protein CASSYTNGGGEAFF.